The 5 T cell receptor beta chains presented below share a single source sample, sequenced in a study of cytomegalovirus exposure and HLA in healthy donors. Amplification used 60 Vbeta primers and 13 Jbeta primers. Sequenced by immunoSEQ multiplex PCR; TCRdb stores in-frame clones only, minus some. This sample carries around 150,000 clones, 60% to 80% of them seen once, and the ten largest clones take around 0.89%. The material sequenced was PBMCs. These receptors were obtained from a woman aged 50 to 60 in good health and CMV-seropositive.

The table lists this clone with a few counts. The chain combines TRBV7-2 with TRBJ1-3; 8 nucleotides align to TRBD1. The germline CDR1 and CDR2 sequences are SGHTA and FQGNSA. Unmatched junction bases numbered 5, after V lost 3 bases and J lost 7 bases. The CDR3 is 14 amino acids. CDR3 coding DNA: TGTGCCAGCAGCTTCGGACAGGGTGTGAACACCATATATTTT. It specifies CASSFGQGVNTIYF.

This chain links TRBV14 with TRBJ1-4; D gene unclear. The ends were cut back, 3 bases at V and 2 bases at J, with 10 bases in the middle. In germline, CDR1 is SGHDN, CDR2 FVKESK. The CDR3 has 15 residues. This CDR3 reads CASSHRRGTNEKLFF. DNA for the CDR3: TGTGCCAGCAGCCATCGGCGGGGTACTAATGAAAAACTGTTTTTT.

The rearrangement links TRBV10-1 to TRBJ2-3, with a tentative D call TRBD2 (5 bases). Germline V CDR1 and CDR2: WNHNN, SYGVQD (reference sequence). The ends were cut back, 6 bases at V and 1 base at J, with 17 bases in the middle. The CDR3 contains 16 residues. The CDR3 DNA sequence: TGCGCCAGCAGCCGAGCCCCAGCCGGGGGCACAGATACGCAGTATTTT. It translates to CASSRAPAGGTDTQYF.

The chain joins TRBV4-1 to TRBJ2-2, with a weak D call TRBD1 (6 bases). V dropped 3 bases and J dropped 6 bases, with 11 bases sitting between them. The CDR3 runs to 14 residues. From germline, CDR1 is MGHRA and CDR2 YSYEKL. The CDR3 coding sequence is TGCGCCAGCAGCCACGTACAGGGCCCCGGGGAGCTGTTTTTT. It translates to CASSHVQGPGELFF.

This clone has only a few counts. The rearrangement joins TRBV28 to TRBJ1-5, with 12 bases identical to TRBD1. CDR1 and CDR2 (germline): MDHEN, SYDVKM. J gave up 7 bases and V 7 bases, and 8 bases lay outside the gene matches. This CDR3 contains 15 residues. This CDR3 is CASTPGQGAVQPQHF. Written as DNA, the CDR3 is TGTGCCAGCACCCCGGGACAGGGGGCCGTCCAGCCCCAGCATTTT.